This passage covers 10 T cell receptor beta chains from one sample sequenced in a study of blood T cell repertoires in COVID-19. The data were produced by immunoSEQ multiplex PCR, yet TCRdb's version contains in-frame clones alone and is incomplete. This sample yields 60,000 or so clones, of which almost 85% are seen a single time; roughly 3.2% belongs to the top ten. Sequenced material: peripheral blood. These receptors were collected from a man in his 60s with acute or convalescent COVID-19.

A single count supports this clone. The chain couples TRBV9 to TRBJ1-6; tentative D call: TRBD1 (6 bases). Trimming pared 4 bases from V and 9 bases from J, leaving 20 bases between. This CDR3 has 16 amino acids. The germline V gene has CDR1 SGDLS and CDR2 YYNGEE. This CDR3 is CASSSSGVFGLSPLHF. The CDR3 region has the DNA TGTGCCAGCAGCTCCTCAGGGGTTTTTGGCCTTTCACCCCTCCACTTT.

In this sample, this clone turned up once. The V call is TRBV11-2, the J call TRBJ1-3; no clear D gene. Germline V gene lookup returns CDR1 SGHAT and CDR2 FQNNGV. Between the trimmed V and J ends, which lost 7 bases and 8 bases, there was a span of 12 bases. This CDR3 is built from 12 residues. The CDR3 coding sequence is TGTGCCAGCACCCCAGGAGGATACACCATATATTTT. Translated, it gives CASTPGGYTIYF.

This clone was seen a few times. This rearrangement joins TRBV12-3 or TRBV12-4 to TRBJ2-7; D is perhaps TRBD1 (5 bases). The CDR3 totals 13 residues. Trimming shortened V by 1 base and J by 4 bases, and 8 bases separated the two germline ends. Written as DNA, the CDR3 is TGTGCCAGCAGTTTAGGCAGGGAATACGAGCAGTACTTC. It translates to CASSLGREYEQYF.

This clone has only a few counts. The chain couples TRBV2 to TRBJ1-2; D remains ambiguous. Germline V gene sequence: CDR1 SNHLY, CDR2 FYNNEI. Trimming removed 1 base at V and 6 bases at J, with 6 bases between. CDR3 size: 12 residues. The CDR3 region has the DNA TGTGCCAGCAGTGAAGGGCAGAATGGCTACACCTTC. It specifies CASSEGQNGYTF.

V gene TRBV2 combines with J gene TRBJ2-7; 9 bases agree with TRBD1. Germline V gene data show CDR1 as SNHLY and CDR2 as FYNNEI. The V and J ends lost 3 bases and 5 bases, in that order; junction bases with no gene match: 5. This CDR3 is 14 amino acids long. The CDR3 DNA reads TGTGCCAGCAGTGAGGGGGGACAGGGCAACGAGCAGTACTTC. Its protein is CASSEGGQGNEQYF.

This chain uses TRBV7-9 with TRBJ1-1; tentative D call: TRBD1 (6 bases). The V gene lost 6 bases and the J gene lost 7 bases, with 15 bases spanning the gap. Germline V lookup: CDR1 SEHNR, CDR2 FQNEAQ (reference sequence). The CDR3 spans 13 residues. The CDR3 spells CASRQPGHGEAFF. CDR3 nucleotide sequence: TGTGCCAGCAGACAACCGGGACACGGTGAAGCTTTCTTT.

This chain links TRBV27 with TRBJ2-3, with unresolved D. V shed 5 bases and J shed 0 bases, with 6 bases lying between them. Germline CDR1 MNHEY, CDR2 SMNVEV (reference sequence). This CDR3 is 13 amino acids long. CDR3 sequence: CASSRGSTDTQYF. The CDR3 region has the DNA TGTGCCAGCAGTCGTGGCAGCACAGATACGCAGTATTTT.

V gene TRBV19 combines with J gene TRBJ1-3; 7 nucleotides align to TRBD1. Germline assignment: CDR1 LNHDA and CDR2 SQIVND (reference sequence). The CDR3 covers 15 residues. Trimming at V came to 6 bases and at J to 0 bases, leaving 5 bases not matched to a gene. The CDR3 sequence is CASSTGDNSGNTIYF. The CDR3 DNA reads as TGTGCCAGTAGCACAGGGGATAACTCTGGAAACACCATATATTTT.

This clone occurred a few times. As DNA, the CDR3 is TGTGCCAGCAGCTTGAGAGGGACTGGTAATGAAAAACTGTTTTTT. Its protein is CASSLRGTGNEKLFF. V gene TRBV5-8 combines with J gene TRBJ1-4, with D possibly matching TRBD1 (5 bases). V shed 1 base and J shed 4 bases, with 11 bases lying between them. Germline V gives CDR1 SGHTS, CDR2 YDEGEE. CDR3 length equals 15 residues.

The chain carries TRBV7-9 and TRBJ2-6, with 7 bases that match TRBD1. Germline V gene sequence: CDR1 SEHNR, CDR2 FQNEAQ (reference sequence). V lost 7 bases to trimming and J lost 0 bases; unmatched junction nucleotides: 6. This CDR3 region has 16 residues. In DNA, the CDR3 is TGTGCCAGCACCCGGGACAGCACCTCTGGGGCCAACGTCCTGACTTTC. Its protein product is CASTRDSTSGANVLTF.